Shown below are 9 T cell receptor beta chains from a single sample sequenced in a study of cytomegalovirus exposure and HLA in healthy donors. The primer mix had 60 Vbeta and 13 Jbeta primers. This table comes from immunoSEQ multiplex PCR, and its TCRdb copy is limited to in-frame clones, with some not included. This table has more than 90,000 clones, about four fifths appearing once. The sequenced sample consisted of PBMCs. These receptors were taken from a woman between 40 and 55 years old in good health and CMV-seropositive.

The chain couples TRBV4-1 to TRBJ2-5, with D possibly being TRBD2 (5 bases). The CDR3 totals 15 residues. CDR1 is MGHRA and CDR2 is YSYEKL in the germline V gene. V dropped 6 bases and J dropped 0 bases, with 14 bases sitting between them. The CDR3 loop is CASRHTFGDQETQYF. CDR3 DNA: TGCGCCAGCAGGCACACCTTCGGGGACCAAGAGACCCAGTACTTC.

This rearrangement joins TRBV5-1 to TRBJ2-7, with 10 nucleotides matching TRBD2. The CDR3 runs to 16 residues. CDR1 and CDR2 (germline): SGHRS, YFSETQ. The V segment lost 0 bases and the J segment 5 bases; nucleotides outside the gene matches: 8. Here the CDR3 DNA reads TGCGCCAGCAGCTTGGCCATCAGCGGGAGGGCCCACGAGCAGTACTTC. Its protein product is CASSLAISGRAHEQYF.

This sequence joins TRBV11-3 and TRBJ2-5; 7 nucleotides align to TRBD1. J lost 2 bases, V lost 0 bases, and 6 bases had no gene match. CDR3 size: 16 residues. CDR1 is SGHNT and CDR2 is YENEEA in the germline V gene. CDR3 coding DNA: TGTGCCAGCAGCTTAGATCACAGACAGGGTCAAGAGACCCAGTACTTC. This gives the protein CASSLDHRQGQETQYF.

Notes on this clone: This sample also contains other DNA sequences that code for the same CDR3. The chain employs TRBV19 and TRBJ2-7, with 11 bases identical to TRBD2. In germline, CDR1 is LNHDA, CDR2 SQIVND (reference sequence). J lost 1 base, V lost 4 bases, and 9 bases had no gene match. CDR3 length equals 17 residues. CDR3 residues: CASSKDLAGGLSYEQYF. In DNA, the CDR3 is TGTGCCAGTAGTAAGGATCTAGCGGGAGGCCTATCCTACGAGCAGTACTTC.

The chain links TRBV20-1 to TRBJ2-7, with D possibly being TRBD1 (6 bases). The ends were cut back, 5 bases at V and 6 bases at J, with 11 bases in the middle. The germline CDR1 and CDR2 sequences are DFQATT and SNEGSKA (reference sequence). This CDR3 has 11 residues. As DNA, the CDR3 is TGCAGTGCTGGGGACACCATCGAGCAGTACTTC. This encodes CSAGDTIEQYF.

This clone came up once. The CDR3 here is CASSSGLAYEQYF. The DNA for the CDR3 is TGTGCCAGCAGCTCGGGACTGGCCTACGAGCAGTACTTC. V usage is TRBV9 and J usage is TRBJ2-7; tentatively, D is TRBD2 (6 bases). Trimming left V 4 bases short and J 2 bases short, with 10 bases between. CDR1 is SGDLS, CDR2 YYNGEE, per germline. The CDR3 covers 13 residues.

This clone turned up a few times. The chain carries TRBV28 and TRBJ2-4, with D tentatively TRBD1 (6 bases). The V end was cut by 5 bases, the J end by 1 base, with 18 bases between. The CDR3 contains 17 residues. CDR1 is MDHEN, CDR2 SYDVKM, per germline. CDR3 in amino acids: CASSITLQGTAKNIQYF. CDR3 coding DNA: TGTGCCAGCAGTATCACCCTCCAGGGGACGGCCAAAAACATTCAGTACTTC.

V usage is TRBV2 and J usage is TRBJ2-7, with a possible D match to TRBD2 (5 bases). The CDR3 totals 14 residues. Trimming took off 4 bases at V and 3 bases at J, with 13 bases between the two ends. The V gene's germline CDR1 is SNHLY and CDR2 FYNNEI. The CDR3: CASSVGAAGYEQYF. CDR3 bases: TGTGCCAGCAGTGTTGGAGCGGCAGGCTACGAGCAGTACTTC.

This clone appeared once. This chain joins TRBV5-1 and TRBJ2-7, with TRBD1 identical over 7 bases. Unmatched junction bases numbered 10, after V lost 4 bases and J lost 6 bases. The CDR3 is made up of 14 amino acids. Germline V CDR1 and CDR2: SGHRS, YFSETQ. CDR3 coding DNA: TGCGCCAGCAGCCTAGGACAGGACCCGGCCGAGCAGTACTTC. Protein product: CASSLGQDPAEQYF.